These 17 T cell receptor beta chains came from one sample sequenced in a study of PD-L1 blockade in urothelial cancer. Clones were sequenced by immunoSEQ multiplex PCR, and TCRdb holds only the in-frame ones, with some missing. The table lists about 91,000 clones, more than 90% of them singletons. Source: PBMCs, taken around atezolizumab (anti-PD-L1) treatment. These receptors came from a man in his 60s with urothelial cancer.

This chain links TRBV4-1 with TRBJ2-7; 10 bases line up with TRBD1. With V trimmed by 4 bases and J by 5 bases, 2 bases remained unmatched. CDR1 and CDR2 (germline): MGHRA, YSYEKL. This CDR3 is built from 13 residues. The CDR3 sequence is CASSRGTGDEQYF. DNA for the CDR3: TGCGCCAGCAGCCGCGGGACAGGGGACGAGCAGTACTTC.

This chain uses TRBV7-2 with TRBJ1-4; tentative D call: TRBD1 (6 bases). The CDR3 sequence is 14 residues long. Germline CDR1 is SGHTA and CDR2 is FQGNSA. Trimming pared 5 bases from V and 4 bases from J, leaving 11 bases between. The CDR3 bases are TGTGCCAGCAGCGGGGGAGGGGGTAATGAAAAACTGTTTTTT. Its translation: CASSGGGGNEKLFF.

V usage is TRBV4-2 and J usage is TRBJ2-3, with 9 positions matching TRBD1. The CDR3 runs 15 residues. The V segment lost 3 bases and the J segment 3 bases; nucleotides outside the gene matches: 4. Germline CDR1 reads LGHNA; CDR2 reads YNFKEQ. CDR3 bases: TGTGCCAGCAGCCAGGGACAGGGCGGGACAGATACGCAGTATTTT. Translation: CASSQGQGGTDTQYF.

The chain links TRBV4-1 to TRBJ2-1, with TRBD2 identical over 8 bases. This CDR3 has 16 amino acids. Germline trimming cut 0 bases from V and 4 bases from J; bases unmatched to any gene: 5. Germline loops: CDR1 MGHRA, CDR2 YSYEKL. The DNA of the CDR3 is TGCGCCAGCAGCCAAGATCTAAGCGGGGGTTACAATGAGCAGTTCTTC. Protein: CASSQDLSGGYNEQFF.

CDR3 amino acids: CAGHRSGHSYEQYF. The CDR3 DNA sequence: TGCGCCGGGCACAGATCGGGACATAGCTACGAGCAGTACTTC. This sequence joins TRBV5-1 and TRBJ2-7, with D possibly TRBD1 on 6 matching bases. Looked up from germline, CDR1 is SGHRS and CDR2 is YFSETQ. The V end lost 10 bases, the J end lost 3 bases, and 20 bases lay between the germline ends. The CDR3 spans 14 residues.

The chain joins TRBV5-6 to TRBJ1-1; the D gene is possibly TRBD1 (6 bases). CDR1 SGHDT and CDR2 YYEEEE come from the germline V gene. The CDR3 has 16 residues. V was clipped by 3 bases and J by 3 bases, with 18 bases between them. Here the CDR3 DNA reads TGTGCCAGCAGCTCCAGGGGAAGGGGTTCGTACACTGAAGCTTTCTTT. Amino acid sequence: CASSSRGRGSYTEAFF.

The chain is built from TRBV30 and TRBJ2-1; D perhaps matches TRBD1 (5 bases). The germline V gene has CDR1 GTSNPN and CDR2 SVGIG (reference sequence). This CDR3 is built from 13 residues. The V and J ends lost 7 bases and 2 bases respectively, with 12 bases between them. The DNA for the CDR3 is TGTGCCTCAGGGCAGGATACCTACAATGAGCAGTTCTTC. It is translated as CASGQDTYNEQFF.

J is TRBJ2-7 and V is TRBV28, with D perhaps TRBD2 (5 bases). The CDR3 sequence is 19 residues long. V was cut by 3 bases and J by 4 bases, with 28 bases left in between. Germline values: CDR1 MDHEN, CDR2 SYDVKM. CDR3 DNA: TGTGCCAGCAGTTTGGAACAGAAGCTAGCAGTAACCTGGGAATACGAGCAGTACTTC. Protein: CASSLEQKLAVTWEYEQYF.

The rearrangement links TRBV6-7 to TRBJ2-2, with 9 bases identical to TRBD2. TRBV6-7 is an ORF, and what it does is uncertain. With V trimmed by 4 bases and J by 1 base, 4 bases remained unmatched. The CDR3 is made up of 16 amino acids. The CDR3 spells CASSSRGGRNTGELFF. CDR3 DNA: TGTGCCAGCAGTTCGCGGGGGGGCCGGAACACCGGGGAGCTGTTTTTT.

This sequence joins TRBV9 and TRBJ2-7, with D maybe TRBD1 (5 bases). CDR1 is SGDLS, CDR2 YYNGEE, per germline. CDR3 length equals 14 residues. Trimming shortened V by 0 bases and J by 1 base, and 8 bases separated the two germline ends. CDR3 in amino acids: CASSVGRESYEQYF. CDR3 coding DNA: TGTGCCAGCAGCGTAGGCAGGGAATCCTACGAGCAGTACTTC. Drawing the rest from reference TRBV9 and TRBJ2-7, the complete variable domain is DSGVTQTPKHLITATGQRVTLRCSPRSGDLSVYWYQQSLDQGLQFLIQYYNGEERAKGNILERFSAQQFPDLHSELNLSSLELGDSALYFCASSVGRESYEQYFGPGTRLTVT.

The chain is built from TRBV6-1 and TRBJ1-5; TRBD1 aligns across 9 bases. The ends lost 6 bases at V and 0 bases at J; junction bases unmatched: 3. Germline CDR1 is MNHNS and CDR2 is SASEGT. CDR3 size: 15 residues. The CDR3 DNA follows: TGTGCCAGCAGGGAACAGGGGGCTAGCAATCAGCCCCAGCATTTT. Protein product: CASREQGASNQPQHF.

This clone appeared once. V gene TRBV18 combines with J gene TRBJ2-2, with D possibly being TRBD2 (6 bases). There are 15 residues in the CDR3. The germline V gene has CDR1 KGHSH and CDR2 LQKENI. V was pared by 1 base and J by 6 bases, with 12 bases between. CDR3 loop: CASSPRPEGAGELFF. The CDR3 region has the DNA TGTGCCAGCTCACCACGCCCGGAGGGCGCCGGGGAGCTGTTTTTT.

The chain combines TRBV5-4 with TRBJ1-1; 7 nucleotides line up with TRBD1. After removal of 4 bases from V and 4 bases from J, the junction contained 4 bases not matched to a gene. The CDR3 consists of 13 residues. CDR1 and CDR2 from the germline V gene are SGHNT and YYREEE (reference sequence). This CDR3 is CASSDRVITEAFF. The CDR3 nucleotides are TGTGCCAGCAGCGACAGGGTAATCACTGAAGCTTTCTTT.

This clone showed up just once. The V call is TRBV5-6, the J call TRBJ1-4, with TRBD1 identical over 8 bases. J lost 6 bases, V lost 2 bases, and 6 bases had no gene match. Germline V gene lookup returns CDR1 SGHDT and CDR2 YYEEEE. CDR3 length: 15 residues. CDR3 nucleotides: TGTGCCAGCAGCTTACCAGGGGGCCGTGATGAAAAACTGTTTTTT. Translating it yields CASSLPGGRDEKLFF.

The chain has TRBV11-3 and TRBJ2-1; 11 bases are a match to TRBD2. The CDR3 has 16 residues. V dropped 4 bases and J dropped 7; count of bases not matched to a gene: 9. The germline gives CDR1 SGHNT, CDR2 YENEEA. The CDR3 region is CASSSRSGRAKNEQFF. The CDR3, as DNA: TGTGCCAGCAGCTCCCGTAGCGGGAGGGCCAAAAATGAGCAGTTCTTC.

For the CDR3, the DNA is TGTGCCAGCAGTTTACAGGGGGGAGAAAAACTGTTTTTT. Amino acid sequence: CASSLQGGEKLFF. The chain has TRBV6-6 and TRBJ1-4; TRBD1 matches at 8 bases. This CDR3 contains 13 residues. CDR1 is MNHNY, CDR2 SVGAGI, per germline (reference sequence). The ends lost 4 bases at V and 8 bases at J; junction bases unmatched: 3.

V and J are TRBV4-3 and TRBJ2-2, with 7 bases matching TRBD1. The CDR3 loop spans 18 amino acids. CDR1 LGHNA and CDR2 YSLEER come from the germline V gene. The J segment lost 0 bases and the V segment lost 0 bases, leaving 7 bases of the junction unmatched. The CDR3 reads CASSQDPSRGSNTGELFF. DNA for the CDR3: TGCGCCAGCAGCCAAGATCCCAGCAGGGGGTCGAACACCGGGGAGCTGTTTTTT.